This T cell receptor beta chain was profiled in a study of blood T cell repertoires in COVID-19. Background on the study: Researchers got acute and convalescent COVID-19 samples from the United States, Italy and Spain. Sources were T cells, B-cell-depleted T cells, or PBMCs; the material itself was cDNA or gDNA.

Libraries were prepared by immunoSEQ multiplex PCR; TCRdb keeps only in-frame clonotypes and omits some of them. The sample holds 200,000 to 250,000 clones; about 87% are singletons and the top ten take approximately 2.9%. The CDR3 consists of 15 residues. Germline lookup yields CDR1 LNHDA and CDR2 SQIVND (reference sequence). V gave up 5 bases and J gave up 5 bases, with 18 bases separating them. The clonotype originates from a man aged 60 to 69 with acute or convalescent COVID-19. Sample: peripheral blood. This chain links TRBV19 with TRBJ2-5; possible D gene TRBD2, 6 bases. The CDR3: CASSPRRVAGETQYF. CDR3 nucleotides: TGTGCCAGTAGTCCGCGGAGGGTTGCAGGGGAGACCCAGTACTTC.